This TCR beta chain was documented in a study of T cells in Graves' hyperthyroidism and ophthalmopathy. This clonotype was seen many times. Antigen unknown. Regions amplified from RNA transcripts were the TCR beta CDR3 regions. First-round RT-PCR with HTBI primers amplified the TCR CDR3 region. Each CDR3 protein is one row after TCRdb ran MiXCR on the multiplex PCR reads. The table has around 600,000 distinct CDR3 sequences, approximately 14% seen once. General observations from the study: Researchers report that a 13 V-J model separated ophthalmopathy from stable hyperthyroidism. Progression to ophthalmopathy was predicted a median of 6.5 months early. Most thyroid clonotypes with frequency above 0.001 were detected in blood.

The CDR3 is 15 amino acids. Germline-derived CDR1 and CDR2 are MNHEY and SMNVEV (reference sequence). Deletions cut 2 bases from V and 1 base from J, with 11 bases between. Specimen: blood. This receptor was taken from a woman aged 18-29 years with Graves' ophthalmopathy. The chain is built from TRBV27 and TRBJ1-2; D not certain. CDR3 amino acids: CASSLMAGLNYGYTF. CDR3 DNA: TGTGCCAGCAGTTTAATGGCAGGACTTAACTATGGCTACACCTTC.